Following are 22 T cell receptor beta chains from one sample sequenced in a study of control samples from healthy donors and cancer patients. Sequencing used immunoSEQ multiplex PCR; TCRdb keeps in-frame clones, though not all of them. The sample comprises roughly 120,000 clones, 93% of which are singletons, and about 2.5% rests with the top ten. The material sequenced was blood. The receptors originated from a man aged 25 to 45 in good health.

Turning to this clone: The junction shows a germline mismatch at one end, possibly a read error. The chain couples TRBV20-1 to TRBJ1-1; no clear D. The germline gives CDR1 DFQATT, CDR2 SNEGSKA (reference sequence). The CDR3 has 10 residues. CDR3 region: CSARDYRDPF. The DNA of the CDR3 is TGCAGTGCTAGAGATTATAGGGATCCCTTT.

The table lists this clone with a count of one. The gene calls are TRBV4-2 and TRBJ1-1, with a tentative D call TRBD1 (6 bases). CDR1 is LGHNA and CDR2 is YNFKEQ in the germline V gene. Deletions cut 6 bases from V and 8 bases from J, with 16 bases between. The CDR3 is 13 residues long. For the CDR3, the DNA is TGTGCCAGCAGACCCGTTAAGGGGGGCGAAGCTTTCTTT. This gives the protein CASRPVKGGEAFF.

The V call is TRBV7-6, the J call TRBJ1-5; TRBD1 agrees at 7 bases. CDR1 and CDR2 from the germline V gene are SGHVS and FNYEAQ. V was pared by 1 base and J by 5 bases, with 11 bases of the junction left unmatched. The CDR3 sequence is 17 residues long. CDR3 in DNA: TGTGCCAGCAGCTTAGATCGCGTTGGCAGGGGGGATCAGCCCCAGCATTTT. Amino acids: CASSLDRVGRGDQPQHF.

This chain links TRBV5-6 with TRBJ1-2; D is ambiguous. Trimming cost V 0 bases and J 5 bases, with 5 bases left between them. Germline loops: CDR1 SGHDT, CDR2 YYEEEE. This CDR3 has 12 residues. This chain's CDR3 is CASSLARYGYTF. The CDR3 region has the DNA TGTGCCAGCAGCTTGGCTCGGTATGGCTACACCTTC.

The chain recombines TRBV10-3 with TRBJ1-2; D gene uncertain. The CDR3 length is 12 residues. Germline CDR1 and CDR2: ENHRY and SYGVKD. V lost 10 bases, J lost 7 bases, and 16 bases lay in between. For the CDR3, the DNA is TGTGCCACCACCACCACGGGGTCTGGCTACACCTTC. Amino acids: CATTTTGSGYTF.

The rearrangement uses TRBV27 and TRBJ2-3; no reliable D call. V was trimmed by 5 bases and J by 5 bases, leaving 8 bases between them. CDR3 length: 12 amino acids. Germline lookup yields CDR1 MNHEY and CDR2 SMNVEV (reference sequence). CDR3 residues: CASSGPLDTQYF. The DNA for the CDR3 is TGTGCCAGCAGTGGCCCCCTAGATACGCAGTATTTT.

This sequence joins TRBV6-5 and TRBJ1-4; D is unresolved. The CDR3 contains 14 residues. Germline values: CDR1 MNHEY, CDR2 SVGAGI. The V and J ends lost 6 bases and 0 bases respectively, with 8 bases between them. CDR3 amino acids: CASRADPTNEKLFF. The DNA of the CDR3 is TGTGCCAGCAGGGCAGACCCAACTAATGAAAAACTGTTTTTT.

The chain has TRBV10-3 and TRBJ2-3, with 10 positions matching TRBD2. With 8 bases clipped from V and 3 bases from J, the junction kept 14 bases outside the gene matches. CDR1 is ENHRY, CDR2 SYGVKD, per germline. The CDR3 has 17 residues. The CDR3 region is CAIAPELAGIVTDTQYF. The CDR3 DNA sequence: TGTGCCATCGCTCCGGAACTAGCGGGAATCGTAACAGATACGCAGTATTTT.

In DNA, the CDR3 is TGTGCCAGCTCACCAAATTGGAGACAGGGGGCTCTCGGATCTGGAAACACCATATATTTT. Translated, it gives CASSPNWRQGALGSGNTIYF. The chain couples TRBV18 to TRBJ1-3, with 10 bases lining up with TRBD1. V shed 2 bases and J 1 base; nucleotides not matched to a gene: 14. The CDR3 runs 20 residues. In germline, CDR1 is KGHSH, CDR2 LQKENI.

The chain has TRBV9 and TRBJ2-3, with a possible D match to TRBD1 (5 bases). The length of the CDR3 is 14 residues. V was cut by 4 bases and J by 1 base, with 10 bases left in between. Looked up from germline, CDR1 is SGDLS and CDR2 is YYNGEE. The CDR3 sequence is CASSPGPGTDTQYF. The CDR3, as DNA: TGTGCCAGCAGCCCAGGGCCGGGCACAGATACGCAGTATTTT. Filled out from reference TRBV9 and TRBJ2-3, the complete variable domain reads DSGVTQTPKHLITATGQRVTLRCSPRSGDLSVYWYQQSLDQGLQFLIQYYNGEERAKGNILERFSAQQFPDLHSELNLSSLELGDSALYFCASSPGPGTDTQYFGPGTRLTVL.

The chain uses TRBV27 and TRBJ2-3, with D uncertain. The V end lost 5 bases, the J end lost 7 bases, and 19 bases lay between the germline ends. The CDR3 extends over 15 amino acids. Germline CDR1 and CDR2: MNHEY and SMNVEV (reference sequence). CDR3 in amino acids: CASSPPFDDVNTQYF. The CDR3 DNA reads TGTGCCAGCAGTCCCCCTTTCGACGACGTAAATACGCAGTATTTT.

The rearrangement uses TRBV18 and TRBJ1-5; D remains unclear. This CDR3 region has 13 residues. Germline V CDR1 and CDR2: KGHSH, LQKENI. V was pared by 8 bases and J by 1 base, with 9 bases between. CDR3 in amino acids: CASAEGSNQPQHF. The CDR3 DNA reads as TGTGCCAGCGCGGAGGGAAGCAATCAGCCCCAGCATTTT.

The rearrangement joins TRBV4-2 to TRBJ1-6; D is ambiguous. Trimming pared 2 bases from V and 1 base from J, leaving 15 bases between. CDR1 and CDR2 from the germline V gene are LGHNA and YNFKEQ. The CDR3 loop spans 18 amino acids. This CDR3 is CASSQSRRDISYNSPLHF. Written as DNA, the CDR3 is TGTGCCAGCAGCCAATCTCGGCGCGACATTTCCTATAATTCACCCCTCCACTTT.

The V gene is TRBV5-1, the J gene TRBJ2-1; D gene unclear. Germline loops: CDR1 SGHRS, CDR2 YFSETQ. V lost 0 bases, J lost 6 bases, and 7 bases lay in between. The CDR3 consists of 13 residues. The CDR3: CASSLALINEQFF. Written as DNA, the CDR3 is TGCGCCAGCAGCTTGGCCTTAATCAATGAGCAGTTCTTC.

This clone was seen once. V is TRBV15 and J is TRBJ2-2; D is possibly TRBD2 (7 bases). This CDR3 has 13 residues. Per germline, CDR1 LNHNV and CDR2 YYDKDF (reference sequence). Trimming left V 7 bases short and J 6 bases short, with 12 bases between. The CDR3 is CATNLGGAGELFF. The CDR3 nucleotides are TGTGCCACCAACCTAGGGGGGGCCGGGGAGCTGTTTTTT. Complete variable domain (other parts from reference TRBV15 and TRBJ2-2): DAMVIQNPRYQVTQFGKPVTLSCSQTLNHNVMYWYQQKSSQAPKLLFHYYDKDFNNEADTPDNFQSRRPNTSFCFLDIRSPGLGDTAMYLCATNLGGAGELFFGEGSRLTVL.

The J gene is TRBJ1-1, the V gene TRBV18; possibly TRBD1 for D (6 bases). This CDR3 spans 13 amino acids. V was pared by 2 bases and J by 3 bases, with 7 bases between. Germline loops: CDR1 KGHSH, CDR2 LQKENI. CDR3 sequence: CASSPGGHTEAFF. The CDR3 coding sequence is TGTGCCAGCTCACCAGGGGGCCACACTGAAGCTTTCTTT.

The rearrangement uses TRBV10-2 and TRBJ1-6; D is possibly TRBD1 (5 bases). CDR1 is WSHSY, CDR2 SAAADI, per germline. The CDR3 totals 14 residues. The germline V and J ends were trimmed by 4 bases and 10 bases, with 14 bases remaining between them. The CDR3 reads CASSVGREGSPLHF. In DNA, the CDR3 is TGCGCCAGCAGTGTTGGCAGGGAAGGCTCACCCCTCCACTTT.

The chain recombines TRBV20-1 with TRBJ1-2; D gene ambiguous. Germline values: CDR1 DFQATT, CDR2 SNEGSKA (reference sequence). The V and J ends lost 3 bases and 11 bases respectively, with 13 bases between them. The CDR3 totals 11 residues. CDR3 in amino acids: CSARFQKKYTF. The CDR3 DNA follows: TGCAGTGCTAGGTTTCAAAAAAAATACACCTTC.

The chain employs TRBV6-1 and TRBJ1-4, with unresolved D. Germline lookup yields CDR1 MNHNS and CDR2 SASEGT. The CDR3 consists of 15 residues. Trimming left V 0 bases short and J 1 base short, with 6 bases between. The CDR3 sequence: CASSEARLTNEKLFF. The CDR3 DNA sequence: TGTGCCAGCAGTGAAGCGCGGTTAACTAATGAAAAACTGTTTTTT.

The rearrangement joins TRBV5-1 to TRBJ1-1; no reliable D call. V was cut by 5 bases and J by 4 bases, with 18 bases left in between. The CDR3 runs 15 residues. In germline, CDR1 is SGHRS, CDR2 YFSETQ. The CDR3 DNA follows: TGCGCCAGCAGGCCGGCCGGGTGGGGAACCACTGAAGCTTTCTTT. Its protein is CASRPAGWGTTEAFF.

This chain uses TRBV5-1 with TRBJ1-5; possible D gene TRBD1, 5 bases. Per germline, CDR1 SGHRS and CDR2 YFSETQ. Trimming stripped 3 bases from V and 8 bases from J, with 15 bases between. The CDR3 is 14 residues long. The CDR3 spells CASSSGPVREPQHF. CDR3 coding DNA: TGCGCCAGCAGCTCGGGGCCAGTTCGCGAGCCCCAGCATTTT.

The rearrangement uses TRBV10-3 and TRBJ1-5; D gene uncertain. This CDR3 is 13 amino acids long. Germline V CDR1 and CDR2: ENHRY, SYGVKD. The germline V and J ends were trimmed by 6 bases and 6 bases, with 12 bases remaining between them. CDR3 in DNA: TGTGCCATCAGCGCGCGGGGTGGTCAGCCCCAGCATTTT. It translates to CAISARGGQPQHF.